This TCR beta chain stems from a study of blood T cell repertoires in COVID-19. As for the study in general: Samples came from the United States, Italy and Spain, spanning acute and convalescent COVID-19. From T cells, B-cell-depleted T cells, or PBMCs came the material, which was cDNA or gDNA.

V gave up 1 base and J gave up 2 bases, with 8 bases separating them. There are 14 residues in the CDR3. The germline V gene encodes CDR1 MNHEY and CDR2 SVGAGI. How the authors handled the data: Estimation of nucleated cell counts relied on the amplification of reference gene primers. The data were produced by immunoSEQ multiplex PCR, yet TCRdb's version contains in-frame clones alone and is incomplete. V, J and clone size are those of that table, while D and trimming were read from the DNA. This sample has approximately 100,000 clones, with 70% to 85% found just once. The TCR comes from a man between 65 and 80 years old with acute or convalescent COVID-19. Sequenced material: peripheral blood. The rearrangement uses TRBV6-5 and TRBJ1-1, with no clear D. DNA of the CDR3: TGTGCCAGCAGTTACTTTTCAGGAAACACTGAAGCTTTCTTT. Amino acids: CASSYFSGNTEAFF.